A selection of T cell receptor beta chains follows, all from one sample in a study of shared clonotypes between healthy human individuals. Assay used: immunoSEQ multiplex PCR; TCRdb lists only in-frame clones, some missing. This sample has roughly 2,500,000 clones, with approximately 93% found just once. Sequenced sample: naive CD4+ T cells from PBMCs. These receptors were taken from a man younger than 35 in good health. Some clones in this sample may be carry-over from other donors' samples. CDR3s include the opening cysteine and the closing phenylalanine or tryptophan. The order of the fields is V gene, D gene, clone size, J gene, CDR3 protein, CDR3 DNA. D genes are given only for firm matches. The size field is filled for only some rows; it gives once, few, many or a size class.

>TRBV5-1|-|few|TRBJ1-1
CASSLAVRGNTEAFF
TGCGCCAGCAGCTTGGCGGTCCGGGGGAACACTGAAGCTTTCTTT
>TRBV18|TRBD1|few|TRBJ1-1
CASSPQGAIPEAFF
TGTGCCAGCTCCCCACAGGGGGCTATTCCTGAAGCTTTCTTT
>TRBV29-1|-|-|TRBJ2-2
CSVEDAERQGTGELFF
TGCAGCGTTGAAGATGCGGAGCGGCAGGGCACCGGGGAGCTGTTTTTT
>TRBV10-3|-|-|TRBJ2-2
CAISERGKEYSGELFF
TGTGCCATCAGTGAGAGGGGGAAAGAATACTCAGGGGAGCTGTTTTTT
>TRBV5-1|-|-|TRBJ2-3
CASSLDSTTDTQYF
TGCGCCAGCAGCTTGGATTCGACAACAGATACGCAGTATTTT
>TRBV15|TRBD1|-|TRBJ1-1
CATSRGTGNTEAFF
TGTGCCACCAGCAGAGGGACAGGGAACACTGAAGCTTTCTTT
>TRBV9|TRBD2|-|TRBJ2-1
CASSVTGLAGGNEQFF
TGTGCCAGCAGCGTAACTGGACTAGCGGGAGGCAATGAGCAGTTCTTC
>TRBV18|-|-|TRBJ1-4
CASFLGGNEKLFF
TGTGCCAGCTTCTTGGGTGGAAATGAAAAACTGTTTTTT
>TRBV4-1|TRBD1|-|TRBJ2-3
CASSQNRGARSTDTQYF
TGCGCCAGCAGTCAAAACAGGGGAGCCAGAAGCACAGATACGCAGTATTTT
>TRBV7-3|TRBD2|once|TRBJ2-1
CASSLLPSGTHNEQFF
TGTGCCAGCAGCTTACTTCCTAGCGGGACCCACAATGAGCAGTTCTTC
>TRBV7-2|-|-|TRBJ1-4
CASSLHGTKANEKLFF
TGTGCCAGCAGCCTCCATGGGACTAAGGCTAATGAAAAACTGTTTTTT
>TRBV7-2|-|-|TRBJ1-2
CAGKGTTLGYGYTF
TGTGCCGGAAAGGGGACAACCCTCGGCTATGGCTACACCTTC
>TRBV2|TRBD1|-|TRBJ1-5
CASRGQGGQPQHF
TGTGCCAGCAGGGGACAGGGTGGACAGCCCCAGCATTTT
>TRBV6-1|-|-|TRBJ2-2
CASSEVSAGELFF
TGTGCCAGCAGTGAAGTAAGCGCCGGGGAGCTGTTTTTT
>TRBV5-5|TRBD2|-|TRBJ2-7
CASSLNPASGSYEQYF
TGTGCCAGCAGCTTAAACCCCGCTAGCGGATCCTACGAGCAGTACTTC
>TRBV28|-|once|TRBJ2-7
CASSRLRRKSYEQYF
TGTGCCAGCAGCCGCCTGCGGAGGAAATCCTACGAGCAGTACTTC
>TRBV28|-|-|TRBJ2-1
CASSIGGASYNEQFF
TGTGCCAGCAGTATCGGCGGGGCCTCCTACAATGAGCAGTTCTTC
>TRBV18|-|-|TRBJ1-2
CASSPLSKSYGYTF
TGTGCCAGCTCACCATTGTCGAAGAGCTATGGCTACACCTTC
>TRBV28|TRBD2|-|TRBJ2-7
CASLTRDLAGGEQYF
TGTGCCAGTCTCACCCGAGATCTAGCGGGGGGCGAGCAGTACTTC
>TRBV25-1|TRBD1|-|TRBJ1-2
CASSPRQGFYGYTF
TGTGCCAGCAGTCCTCGACAGGGATTCTATGGCTACACCTTC
>TRBV28|TRBD1|-|TRBJ2-7
CASSLWVTGQKLHYEQYF
TGTGCCAGCAGTTTATGGGTAACGGGACAGAAGTTACATTACGAGCAGTACTTC
>TRBV7-8|-|-|TRBJ2-7
CASSFGAPSSYEQYF
TGTGCCAGCAGCTTTGGGGCGCCCAGCTCCTACGAGCAGTACTTC
>TRBV29-1|TRBD1|-|TRBJ2-7
CSATGMDRRFTYEQYF
TGCAGCGCGACCGGGATGGACAGGCGCTTTACCTACGAGCAGTACTTC
>TRBV19|-|-|TRBJ2-1
CASSIETFPYNEQFF
TGTGCCAGTAGTATAGAAACATTCCCCTACAATGAGCAGTTCTTC
>TRBV7-3|-|-|TRBJ2-5
CASSSERLETQYF
TGTGCCAGCAGCTCCGAGAGGTTGGAGACCCAGTACTTC
>TRBV29-1|-|-|TRBJ1-2
CSVEDRGWYNYGYTF
TGCAGCGTTGAAGATCGGGGGTGGTATAACTATGGCTACACCTTC
>TRBV6-1|-|-|TRBJ2-7
CASSEALGGPAYEQYF
TGTGCCAGCAGTGAAGCCCTCGGGGGGCCGGCCTACGAGCAGTACTTC
>TRBV30|TRBD2|-|TRBJ2-7
CAWGDTSGPYEQYF
TGTGCCTGGGGGGACACTAGCGGACCCTACGAGCAGTACTTC